This T cell receptor (beta chain) was sequenced during a study of breast tumors, draining lymph nodes, adjacent tissues. Study conclusions and caveats: Compared with lymph nodes, tumors were less diverse; compared with nontumor tissue, more. Data fit most tumor T cells coming from lymph node, expanding in tumor.

TCRdb reprocessed the multiplex PCR reads with MiXCR, giving one entry per CDR3 protein. The data hold 120,000 to 150,000 distinct CDR3 sequences, with over 25% observed a single time. This clonotype appeared many times. The antigen remains undetermined. The germline V gene encodes CDR1 LGHNA and CDR2 YSLEER. Trimming took 0 bases from V and 1 from J, leaving 9 bases between them. CDR3 length: 15 amino acids. The lymph nodes were axillary draining lymph nodes from breast cancer patients. The receptor was isolated from a female donor with breast cancer. Some clones in this sample may be carry-over from other donors' samples. The chain is built from TRBV4-3 and TRBJ1-2, with a tentative D call TRBD1 (5 bases). The sequenced sample was axillary lymph node tissue. The CDR3 reads CASSQDRGINYGYTF. CDR3 coding DNA: TGCGCCAGCAGCCAAGATCGGGGGATTAACTATGGCTACACCTTC.